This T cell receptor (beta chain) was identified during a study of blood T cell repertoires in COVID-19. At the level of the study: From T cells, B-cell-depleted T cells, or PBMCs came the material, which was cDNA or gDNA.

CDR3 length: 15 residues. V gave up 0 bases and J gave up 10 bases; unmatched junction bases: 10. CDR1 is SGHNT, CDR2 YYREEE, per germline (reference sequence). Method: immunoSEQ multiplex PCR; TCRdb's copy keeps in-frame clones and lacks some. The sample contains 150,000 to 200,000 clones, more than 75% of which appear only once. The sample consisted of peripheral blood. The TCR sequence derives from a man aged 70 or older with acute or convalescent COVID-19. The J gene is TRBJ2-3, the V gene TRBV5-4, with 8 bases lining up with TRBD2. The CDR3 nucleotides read TGTGCCAGCAGCTTGGGGACTAGCCGGATCCCTGCGCAGTATTTT. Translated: CASSLGTSRIPAQYF. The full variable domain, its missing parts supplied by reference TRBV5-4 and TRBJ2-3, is ETGVTQSPTHLIKTRGQQVTLRCSSQSGHNTVSWYQQALGQGPQFIFQYYREEENGRGNFPPRFSGLQFPNYSSELNVNALELDDSALYLCASSLGTSRIPAQYFGPGTRLTVL.